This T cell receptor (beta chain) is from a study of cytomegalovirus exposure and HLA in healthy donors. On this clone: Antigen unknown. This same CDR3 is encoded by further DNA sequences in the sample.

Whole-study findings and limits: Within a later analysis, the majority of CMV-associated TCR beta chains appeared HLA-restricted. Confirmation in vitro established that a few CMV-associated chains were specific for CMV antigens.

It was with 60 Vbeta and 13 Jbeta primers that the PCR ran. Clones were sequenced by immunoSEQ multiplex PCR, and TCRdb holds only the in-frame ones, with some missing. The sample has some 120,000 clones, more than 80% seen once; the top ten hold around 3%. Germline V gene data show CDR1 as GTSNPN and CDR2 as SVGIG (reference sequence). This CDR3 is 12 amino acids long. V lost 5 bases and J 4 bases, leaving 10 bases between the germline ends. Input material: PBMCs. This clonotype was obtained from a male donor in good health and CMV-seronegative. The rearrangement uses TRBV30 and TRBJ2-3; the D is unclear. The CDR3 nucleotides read TGTGCCTGGGCACTGAGCGCAGATACGCAGTATTTT. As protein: CAWALSADTQYF.